This is a list of T cell receptor beta chains from one sample in a study of T cell repertoires in cytomegalovirus infection. Their antigens are not known. TCRdb itself ran the reads through MiXCR, one entry per CDR3 protein. The table shows some 560,000 distinct CDR3 sequences, with roughly 42% occurring only once. This specimen was cultured PBMCs, taken from culture after CMV antigen stimulation. These receptors all stem from a human donor in good health (CMV status not recorded). Some clones in this sample may be carry-over from other donors' samples. CDR3s include the opening cysteine and the closing phenylalanine or tryptophan. Fields, in order: D gene, V gene, CDR3 length, J gene, clone size, CDR3 protein, CDR3 DNA. The D gene is left open where the match is weak. Size is omitted from some rows. Given values are once, few, many or a class for expanded clones.

NA,TRBV20-1,14,TRBJ2-7,NA,CSARGGTGSYEQYF,TGCAGTGCTAGAGGCGGGACCGGTTCCTACGAGCAGTACTTC
NA,TRBV7-6,16,TRBJ2-7,few,CASSTYRDTSVDEQYF,TGTGCCAGCAGCACATACCGGGACACGAGTGTCGACGAGCAGTACTTC
NA,TRBV11-2,16,TRBJ1-3,NA,CASSLPLGWIGNTIYF,TGTGCCAGCAGCTTACCCCTCGGGTGGATAGGAAACACCATATATTTT
NA,TRBV12-3/TRBV12-4,14,TRBJ2-7,few,CASSLGGDLYEQYF,TGTGCCAGCAGTTTGGGTGGGGACCTCTACGAGCAGTACTTC
NA,TRBV7-2,14,TRBJ1-6,many,CASSLGPSDSPLHF,TGTGCCAGCAGCTTAGGCCCCAGTGATTCACCCCTCCACTTT
NA,TRBV4-2,15,TRBJ1-4,NA,CASSPPDSHREKLFF,TGTGCCAGCAGTCCCCCCGACAGCCACAGGGAAAAACTGTTTTTT
TRBD1,TRBV29-1,17,TRBJ2-6,NA,CSASDRGGSSGANVLTF,TGCAGCGCCTCGGACAGGGGGGGAAGCTCTGGGGCCAACGTCCTGACTTTC
NA,TRBV6-1,19,TRBJ1-4,NA,CASSEAPYLGYSTNEKLFF,TGTGCCAGCAGTGAAGCGCCGTACCTCGGATATTCAACTAATGAAAAACTGTTTTTT
NA,TRBV19,13,TRBJ1-2,NA,CASSGEQGRGYTF,TGTGCCAGTAGTGGCGAACAGGGCCGCGGCTACACCTTC
NA,TRBV29-1,12,TRBJ2-1,NA,CSVAVSYNEQFF,TGCAGCGTGGCCGTTTCCTACAATGAGCAGTTCTTC
TRBD2,TRBV6-5,15,TRBJ2-1,few,CASSYKTSGSDEQFF,TGTGCCAGCAGTTATAAGACTAGCGGGAGTGATGAGCAGTTCTTC
NA,TRBV7-2,13,TRBJ1-6,few,CASSLDRPSPLHF,TGTGCCAGCAGCCTGGATAGACCTTCACCCCTCCACTTT
NA,TRBV7-4,12,TRBJ2-1,NA,CASERRNNEQFF,TGTGCCAGCGAGAGGAGAAACAATGAGCAGTTCTTC
NA,TRBV7-2,15,TRBJ2-5,many,CASSLGPIWRETQYF,TGTGCCAGCAGCTTAGGACCCATCTGGCGGGAGACCCAGTACTTC
NA,TRBV4-1,14,TRBJ2-5,NA,CASSQDVVLGGAYF,TGCGCCAGCAGCCAAGACGTAGTCTTGGGGGGAGCGTACTTC
NA,TRBV5-1,17,TRBJ1-1,few,CASSLVEGSGSYTEAFF,TGCGCCAGCAGCTTGGTCGAGGGCAGCGGATCATACACTGAAGCTTTCTTT
NA,TRBV5-1,15,TRBJ2-1,NA,CASSLYRGAGDEQFF,TGCGCCAGCAGCTTGTATAGGGGGGCCGGGGATGAGCAGTTCTTC
NA,TRBV5-1,15,TRBJ1-2,NA,CASSPGDGANYGYTF,TGCGCCAGCAGTCCGGGGGACGGAGCTAACTATGGCTACACCTTC
NA,TRBV12-3/TRBV12-4,13,TRBJ2-5,NA,CASSLGVQQTQYF,TGTGCCAGCAGTTTGGGTGTCCAGCAGACCCAGTACTTC
TRBD2,TRBV4-2,14,TRBJ2-3,few,CASSPRLADDTQYF,TGTGCCAGCAGCCCTCGACTAGCAGACGATACGCAGTATTTT
TRBD1,TRBV12-3/TRBV12-4,14,TRBJ2-1,few,CASKQGLAYNEQFF,TGTGCCAGCAAACAGGGGCTAGCCTACAATGAGCAGTTCTTC
NA,TRBV24-1,12,TRBJ2-2,NA,CATSDSIGELFF,TGTGCCACCAGTGATTCGATCGGGGAGCTGTTTTTT
TRBD2,TRBV24-1,15,TRBJ2-1,NA,CATSPSGGSYNEQFF,TGTGCCACCAGCCCTAGCGGGGGCTCCTACAATGAGCAGTTCTTC
NA,TRBV7-2,16,TRBJ2-3,NA,CASSLRLQLSTDTQYF,TGTGCCAGCAGCTTAAGATTACAGCTCAGCACAGATACGCAGTATTTT
NA,TRBV6-2/TRBV6-3,14,TRBJ2-3,NA,CASSLPPRDDTQYF,TGTGCCAGCAGCCTACCCCCGAGGGATGATACGCAGTATTTT
TRBD2,TRBV12-3/TRBV12-4,18,TRBJ2-1,NA,CASSFRASGRVTLDEQFF,TGTGCCAGCAGTTTTCGGGCTAGCGGGAGAGTTACGTTGGATGAGCAGTTCTTC
NA,TRBV7-2,13,TRBJ2-7,few,CASSLITAYEQYF,TGTGCCAGCAGCTTAATAACTGCCTACGAGCAGTACTTC
NA,TRBV7-9,15,TRBJ1-1,NA,CASSWDWGRGSEAFF,TGTGCCAGCAGCTGGGACTGGGGCCGGGGCTCTGAAGCTTTCTTT
NA,TRBV7-2,14,TRBJ2-3,few,CASSTEASTDTQYF,TGTGCCAGCAGCACAGAGGCGTCCACAGATACGCAGTATTTT
NA,TRBV7-9,12,TRBJ2-1,NA,CASSLHRAEQFF,TGTGCCAGCAGCTTACATCGGGCAGAGCAGTTCTTC
TRBD1,TRBV28,14,TRBJ2-7,few,CASSGRQGPTEQYF,TGTGCCAGCAGTGGCAGACAGGGCCCCACGGAGCAGTACTTC
NA,TRBV11-2,15,TRBJ2-3,NA,CASTPRERVTDTQYF,TGTGCCAGCACCCCCCGTGAAAGGGTGACAGATACGCAGTATTTT
NA,TRBV7-9,15,TRBJ2-6,few,CASSLPPSGANVLTF,TGTGCCAGCAGCTTACCCCCCTCTGGGGCCAACGTCCTGACTTTC
TRBD1,TRBV27,16,TRBJ1-1,once,CASSHYTGGERTEAFF,TGTGCCAGCAGTCACTATACAGGGGGCGAAAGGACTGAAGCTTTCTTT
TRBD2,TRBV6-1,16,TRBJ2-1,NA,CASSSLAGTAYNEQFF,TGTGCCAGCAGCTCACTAGCGGGCACCGCCTACAATGAGCAGTTCTTC
NA,TRBV7-2,13,TRBJ2-5,NA,CASSFTVQETQYF,TGTGCCAGCAGCTTTACAGTCCAAGAGACCCAGTACTTC
NA,TRBV6-1,14,TRBJ2-7,many,CASRDSRDLVEQYF,TGTGCCAGCAGAGACTCTAGGGATCTGGTTGAGCAGTACTTC
NA,TRBV12-3/TRBV12-4,14,TRBJ2-5,few,CASSTGTNQETQYF,TGTGCCAGCAGTACCGGGACCAACCAAGAGACCCAGTACTTC
NA,TRBV7-2,13,TRBJ1-1,NA,CASSRGPTGEAFF,TGTGCCAGCAGCCGTGGGCCAACCGGTGAAGCTTTCTTT
NA,TRBV6-5,14,TRBJ2-7,NA,CASSKTTVPYEQYF,TGTGCCAGCAGTAAAACGACAGTTCCCTACGAGCAGTACTTC
NA,TRBV7-6,13,TRBJ2-7,NA,CASSLGGRQKQYF,TGTGCCAGCAGCTTAGGGGGAAGACAGAAGCAGTACTTC
TRBD2,TRBV4-2,17,TRBJ2-3,NA,CASSFISGGSRTDTQYF,TGTGCCAGCAGTTTCATCTCAGGCGGGAGCCGCACAGATACGCAGTATTTT
TRBD2,TRBV6-2/TRBV6-3,14,TRBJ2-7,few,CASRPSGRAGEQYF,TGTGCCAGCCGGCCTAGCGGGAGGGCCGGGGAGCAGTACTTC
TRBD2,TRBV4-1,17,TRBJ2-5,NA,CASSQDWVAGREETQYF,TGCGCCAGCAGCCAAGACTGGGTAGCGGGACGGGAAGAGACCCAGTACTTC
NA,TRBV13,12,TRBJ2-4,NA,CASGGLGNIQYF,TGTGCCAGCGGGGGGCTCGGAAACATTCAGTACTTC
NA,TRBV20-1,14,TRBJ1-1,NA,CSANAGGLNTEAFF,TGCAGTGCAAACGCCGGAGGATTGAACACTGAAGCTTTCTTT
NA,TRBV7-2,12,TRBJ2-3,many,CASRKGPDTQYF,TGTGCCAGCAGGAAAGGTCCAGATACGCAGTATTTT
NA,TRBV20-1,14,TRBJ1-6,NA,CSARKGQNNSPLHF,TGCAGTGCTAGGAAAGGACAGAATAATTCACCCCTCCACTTT
NA,TRBV11-2,11,TRBJ2-1,NA,CASSARFEQFF,TGTGCCAGCAGCGCAAGATTTGAGCAGTTCTTC
NA,TRBV20-1,12,TRBJ2-3,few,CSARDSRDTQYF,TGCAGTGCTAGAGATAGCAGGGATACGCAGTATTTT
TRBD1,TRBV7-2,15,TRBJ2-3,NA,CASSGGQGATDTQYF,TGTGCCAGCAGCGGGGGACAGGGGGCCACAGATACGCAGTATTTT
TRBD2,TRBV10-3,14,TRBJ2-3,NA,CAISLTSGTDTQYF,TGTGCCATCAGTCTGACTAGCGGCACAGATACGCAGTATTTT
NA,TRBV5-4,13,TRBJ2-5,few,CASSSEGGETQYF,TGTGCCAGCAGCTCCGAAGGGGGAGAGACCCAGTACTTC
NA,TRBV27,13,TRBJ2-7,many,CASSLAQSYEQYF,TGTGCCAGCAGTTTAGCACAATCCTACGAGCAGTACTTC
NA,TRBV6-6,14,TRBJ1-6,NA,CASSEEQGNSPLHF,TGTGCCAGCAGTGAGGAACAGGGCAATTCACCCCTCCACTTT